This TCR beta chain was captured by sequencing in a study of shared clonotypes between healthy human individuals. About this clone itself: The antigen remains undetermined.

Donors were healthy HIV-negative adults without recently reported acute infections or vaccinations. Using immunoSEQ multiplex PCR, the repertoire was profiled, and TCRdb retains in-frame clones only, with some absent. Of 1.6 million or so clones listed, 98% were seen once; the top ten hold 0.36%. Germline assignment: CDR1 MDHEN and CDR2 SYDVKM. Trimming removed 8 bases from V and 2 bases from J, with 10 bases in between. The CDR3 length is 13 residues. Study findings and constraints: Only blood was sampled; tissue repertoires likely differ. What limited the represented genetic and exposure-history diversity was the small number of donors.

The source material was naive CD4+ T cells sorted from blood. The subset is: CD45RA+ positively selected. The J gene is TRBJ2-1, the V gene TRBV28; D not certain. This receptor was taken from a man younger than 40 in good health. The CDR3 nucleotides are TGTGCCAGCGTCGCACATACCTACAATGAGCAGTTCTTC. Encoded protein: CASVAHTYNEQFF.